This TCR beta chain was documented in a study of shared clonotypes between healthy human individuals. Germline CDR1 SGHRS, CDR2 YFSETQ. The CDR3 sequence is 13 residues long. V was clipped by 0 bases and J by 9 bases, with 10 bases between them. Sequencing was performed with immunoSEQ multiplex PCR; in TCRdb, only in-frame clones are kept and a portion is missing. The table lists about 2,200,000 clones, more than 85% of them singletons. CD45RO-negative CD8 cells positively selected for CCR7 made up the naive population, which excluded terminally differentiated effector memory CD45RA+ cells. Source material: naive CD8+ T cells from PBMCs. The chain has TRBV5-1 and TRBJ2-1, with a possible D match to TRBD2 (5 bases). This TCR derives from a man younger than 30 in good health. Some clones in this sample may be carry-over from other donors' samples. The CDR3 region is CASSLESGSEQFF. The CDR3 region has the DNA TGCGCCAGCAGCTTGGAATCGGGGAGTGAGCAGTTCTTC.